Below, 24 T cell receptor beta chains from the same sample are listed, as sequenced in a study of T cells after yellow fever vaccination. TCRdb passed the 5' RACE reads through MiXCR, listing each CDR3 protein once. The sample contains 300,000 to 450,000 distinct CDR3 sequences, 6.2% of which appear only once. This sample comprised PBMCs, obtained 5 days after the yellow fever booster vaccination. Receptors originate from a young man who received the YFV17D yellow fever vaccine.

The chain links TRBV2 to TRBJ2-1; D possibly corresponds to TRBD1 (5 bases). The CDR3 consists of 12 residues. Trimming removed 7 bases at V and 9 bases at J, with 13 bases between. From germline, CDR1 is SNHLY and CDR2 FYNNEI. The CDR3 DNA is TGTGCCAGCACAGAACTTAGGGGTGAGCAGTTCTTC. Translating gives CASTELRGEQFF.

This clonotype was counted only a few times. The gene calls are TRBV5-1 and TRBJ2-7; D possibly corresponds to TRBD2 (6 bases). Between the trimmed V and J ends, which lost 4 bases and 0 bases, there was a span of 20 bases. Germline CDR1 and CDR2: SGHRS and YFSETQ. This CDR3 contains 17 residues. The CDR3: CASSPGGSGLSSYEQYF. As DNA, the CDR3 is TGCGCCAGCAGCCCCGGCGGTAGCGGACTTAGCTCCTACGAGCAGTACTTC.

The CDR3 DNA is TGTGCCAGCAGGATAGACAGGGATGGCTACACCTTC. Protein sequence: CASRIDRDGYTF. The rearrangement joins TRBV12-3 or TRBV12-4 to TRBJ1-2; 7 bases align to TRBD1. The CDR3 consists of 12 residues. Trimming removed 6 bases from V and 6 bases from J; junction bases left unmatched: 4.

In its sample, this clonotype was seen a few times. The chain has TRBV29-1 and TRBJ1-2, with 7 bases that match TRBD1. V was pared by 6 bases and J by 4 bases, with 8 bases of the junction left unmatched. The CDR3 loop spans 13 amino acids. Germline CDR1 reads SQVTM; CDR2 reads ANQGSEA. The CDR3 bases are TGCAGCGTCCAGATGACAGGGAGCTATGGCTACACCTTC. Translating gives CSVQMTGSYGYTF.

In its sample, this clonotype was seen a few times. The chain joins TRBV29-1 to TRBJ2-2, with 8 bases aligning to TRBD1. Germline values: CDR1 SQVTM, CDR2 ANQGSEA. This CDR3 has 14 amino acids. Trimming took 4 bases from V and 3 from J; bases not matched to a gene: 4. The CDR3 loop reads CSVVTGVHTGELFF. The CDR3, as DNA: TGCAGCGTTGTGACAGGGGTACACACCGGGGAGCTGTTTTTT.

This clonotype was detected many times. The CDR3 DNA sequence: TGCAGTGCTAGAGTTCTTGTAGGGGGAGGCTACGAGCAGTACTTC. It translates to CSARVLVGGGYEQYF. V is TRBV20-1 and J is TRBJ2-7; the D call may be TRBD1 or TRBD2 (6 bases each). The CDR3 is 15 amino acids. Trimming removed 1 base at V and 3 bases at J, with 16 bases between. Germline lookup yields CDR1 DFQATT and CDR2 SNEGSKA (reference sequence).

This clonotype appeared a few times. The CDR3 sequence: CASSVAGTSGQETQYF. DNA for the CDR3: TGTGCCAGCAGCGTAGCGGGGACTAGCGGCCAAGAGACCCAGTACTTC. The chain uses TRBV9 and TRBJ2-5, with 11 bases aligning to TRBD2. This CDR3 is 16 amino acids long. Per germline, CDR1 SGDLS and CDR2 YYNGEE. Trimming at V came to 0 bases and at J to 1 base, leaving 2 bases not matched to a gene.

This clonotype occurred many times. CDR3 DNA: TGCAGTGCTAGGTCAGGGATCCACCGGACTGGGGCCAACGTCCTGACTTTC. The encoded protein is CSARSGIHRTGANVLTF. The chain recombines TRBV20-1 with TRBJ2-6; TRBD1 is a possible D gene (5 bases). CDR1 DFQATT and CDR2 SNEGSKA come from the germline V gene (reference sequence). Trimming took 3 bases from V and 2 from J, leaving 17 bases between them. The CDR3 has 17 residues.

The rearrangement uses TRBV5-4 and TRBJ2-5; 9 positions agree with TRBD2. The CDR3 runs to 16 residues. With V trimmed by 3 bases and J by 2 bases, 8 bases remained unmatched. CDR1 and CDR2 from the germline V gene are SGHNT and YYREEE (reference sequence). CDR3 sequence reads: CASSSLAGESQETQYF. The CDR3 DNA follows: TGTGCCAGCAGCTCCTTAGCGGGAGAAAGTCAAGAGACCCAGTACTTC.

This chain uses TRBV4-3 with TRBJ1-2; D is unresolved. Germline V gene lookup returns CDR1 LGHNA and CDR2 YSLEER. This CDR3 is 15 amino acids long. Trimming took 0 bases from V and 2 from J, leaving 10 bases between them. The CDR3 sequence: CASSQDWQTNYGYTF. For the CDR3, the DNA is TGCGCCAGCAGCCAAGATTGGCAGACAAACTATGGCTACACCTTC.

This clonotype was seen a few times. The chain recombines TRBV27 with TRBJ2-7; the match to TRBD1 covers 9 bases. Germline values: CDR1 MNHEY, CDR2 SMNVEV (reference sequence). The ends lost 2 bases at V and 6 bases at J; junction bases unmatched: 11. The CDR3 has 16 residues. The CDR3 DNA reads as TGTGCCAGCAGTTTAGGGTCGGGACAGGGTTTCTCCGAGCAGTACTTC. This codes for CASSLGSGQGFSEQYF.

This clonotype was seen a handful of times. The chain carries TRBV7-9 and TRBJ1-6; TRBD1 matches 9 bases. Per the germline V gene, CDR1 is SEHNR and CDR2 is FQNEAQ (reference sequence). This CDR3 comprises 14 residues. Unmatched junction bases numbered 5, after V lost 4 bases and J lost 10 bases. CDR3 amino acids: CASSSGTGRSPLHF. The CDR3 DNA reads TGTGCCAGCAGCTCGGGGACAGGGAGGTCACCCCTCCACTTT.

V usage is TRBV7-2 and J usage is TRBJ2-1, with TRBD2 as a possible D gene (6 bases). This CDR3 has 15 residues. Trimming pared 5 bases from V and 7 bases from J, leaving 18 bases between. From germline, CDR1 is SGHTA and CDR2 FQGNSA. The CDR3 here is CASSPYGIAENEQFF. DNA for the CDR3: TGTGCCAGCAGCCCCTACGGGATAGCGGAGAATGAGCAGTTCTTC.

The chain employs TRBV7-9 and TRBJ1-2; TRBD1 agrees at 7 bases. J was trimmed by 6 bases and V by 2 bases; bases with no gene match: 12. The germline V gene encodes CDR1 SEHNR and CDR2 FQNEAQ (reference sequence). The CDR3 spans 16 residues. The CDR3 DNA is TGTGCCAGCAGCTTAACTCCGGGACAGATGCTTAATGGCTACACCTTC. Protein product: CASSLTPGQMLNGYTF.

The table lists this clonotype with many counts. The V gene is TRBV7-2, the J gene TRBJ2-1, with TRBD2 matching 7 bases. After removal of 5 bases from V and 4 bases from J, the junction contained 8 bases not matched to a gene. This CDR3 has 15 amino acids. The germline gives CDR1 SGHTA, CDR2 FQGNSA. CDR3 nucleotide sequence: TGTGCCAGCAGCGAACTAGCGAATATTTACAATGAGCAGTTCTTC. It is translated as CASSELANIYNEQFF.

This clonotype has only a few counts. The chain links TRBV5-1 to TRBJ1-2; possible D gene TRBD1, 5 bases. The germline V gene encodes CDR1 SGHRS and CDR2 YFSETQ. The length of the CDR3 is 16 residues. Trimming shortened V by 4 bases and J by 0 bases, and 16 bases separated the two germline ends. CDR3 sequence (DNA): TGCGCCAGCAGCCCTGGGGCAGACCTGGCTAACTATGGCTACACCTTC. Its protein is CASSPGADLANYGYTF.

The chain couples TRBV7-2 to TRBJ2-5; 8 nucleotides line up with TRBD1. V lost 3 bases and J lost 1; bases outside the gene matches: 4. The CDR3 has 15 amino acids. The germline CDR1 and CDR2 sequences are SGHTA and FQGNSA. This chain's CDR3 is CASSFDRGPQETQYF. CDR3 coding DNA: TGTGCCAGCAGCTTCGACAGGGGACCCCAAGAGACCCAGTACTTC.

This sequence joins TRBV12-3 or TRBV12-4 and TRBJ2-1; D uncertain. Deletions cut 5 bases from V and 8 bases from J, with 28 bases between. This CDR3 region has 18 residues. The CDR3 spells CASSPLSPRQTYRDEQFF. CDR3 coding DNA: TGTGCCAGCAGTCCCCTTTCCCCCCGACAAACCTATAGGGATGAGCAGTTCTTC.

J is TRBJ2-2 and V is TRBV7-2, with D unclear. CDR1 SGHTA and CDR2 FQGNSA come from the germline V gene. This CDR3 comprises 15 residues. Trimming pared 2 bases from V and 1 base from J, leaving 8 bases between. In DNA, the CDR3 is TGTGCCAGCAGCTTAACGCCCGAGAACACCGGGGAGCTGTTTTTT. Translated: CASSLTPENTGELFF.

This clonotype was counted only a few times. The rearrangement joins TRBV27 to TRBJ2-1, with 8 bases lining up with TRBD2. The germline gives CDR1 MNHEY, CDR2 SMNVEV (reference sequence). Unmatched junction bases numbered 11, after V lost 7 bases and J lost 6 bases. The CDR3 runs to 15 residues. The CDR3 coding sequence is TGTGCCAGCACTAAACTGGCGGGGGGTTTCAATGAGCAGTTCTTC. Translation gives CASTKLAGGFNEQFF.

In this sample, this clonotype turned up many times. The V gene is TRBV6-6, the J gene TRBJ2-7; D is ambiguous. Germline V gene lookup returns CDR1 MNHNY and CDR2 SVGAGI (reference sequence). The CDR3 is 13 residues long. Trimming removed 5 bases at V and 7 bases at J, with 15 bases between. The CDR3: CASSRTEAREQYF. Here the CDR3 DNA reads TGTGCCAGCAGTCGTACTGAGGCGCGGGAGCAGTACTTC.

There are a few counts of this clonotype. The genes are TRBV5-4 and TRBJ2-5, with 13 bases lining up with TRBD2. CDR1 is SGHNT, CDR2 YYREEE, per germline (reference sequence). This CDR3 contains 15 residues. The V segment lost 4 bases and the J segment 4 bases; nucleotides outside the gene matches: 4. The CDR3 nucleotides read TGTGCCAGCAGCCCCGGACTAGCGGGAGCAGAGACCCAGTACTTC. Its translation is CASSPGLAGAETQYF.

This clonotype was counted many times. V usage is TRBV12-3 or TRBV12-4 and J usage is TRBJ1-3; D is undetermined. V lost 3 bases and J 4 bases, leaving 4 bases between the germline ends. This CDR3 region has 12 residues. In DNA form, the CDR3 reads TGTGCCAGCAGTTTCTACGGAAACACCATATATTTT. Encoded protein: CASSFYGNTIYF.

This clonotype showed up just a few times. This rearrangement joins TRBV20-1 to TRBJ2-7; a weak D match, TRBD1 (5 bases). Germline V gives CDR1 DFQATT, CDR2 SNEGSKA (reference sequence). V lost 3 bases, J lost 2 bases, and 8 bases lay in between. CDR3 length equals 12 residues. CDR3 sequence: CSARQGPYEQYF. CDR3 bases: TGCAGTGCTAGGCAGGGCCCCTACGAGCAGTACTTC.